This TCR beta chain is drawn from a study of blood T cell repertoires in COVID-19. Study context: Collection of acute and convalescent COVID-19 samples took place in the United States, Italy and Spain. T cells, B-cell-depleted T cells, or PBMCs provided the cDNA or gDNA that served as material.

Authors' data handling: Amplification with reference gene primers provided the estimates of nucleated cell counts. Clones were read by immunoSEQ multiplex PCR, and TCRdb kept only the in-frame ones, dropping some. For V, J and clone size, that table is used; D and trimming come from the DNA. The repertoire consists of some 200,000 clones, with approximately 87% occurring once and the leading ten covering 0.7% to 0.9%. Germline assignment: CDR1 SGHTA and CDR2 FQGNSA. CDR3 size: 14 residues. V was pared by 5 bases and J by 3 bases, with 11 bases between. V and J are TRBV7-2 and TRBJ1-3; D is perhaps TRBD1 (6 bases). This TCR came from a woman between 18 and 29 years old who had recovered from COVID-19. Material: peripheral blood. Here the CDR3 reads CASSQGTHGNTIYF. The CDR3 DNA sequence: TGTGCCAGCAGCCAGGGGACACATGGAAACACCATATATTTT. Complete variable domain (other parts from reference TRBV7-2 and TRBJ1-3): GAGVSQSPSNKVTEKGKDVELRCDPISGHTALYWYRQSLGQGLEFLIYFQGNSAPDKSGLPSDRFSAERTGGSVSTLTIQRTQQEDSAVYLCASSQGTHGNTIYFGEGSWLTVV.